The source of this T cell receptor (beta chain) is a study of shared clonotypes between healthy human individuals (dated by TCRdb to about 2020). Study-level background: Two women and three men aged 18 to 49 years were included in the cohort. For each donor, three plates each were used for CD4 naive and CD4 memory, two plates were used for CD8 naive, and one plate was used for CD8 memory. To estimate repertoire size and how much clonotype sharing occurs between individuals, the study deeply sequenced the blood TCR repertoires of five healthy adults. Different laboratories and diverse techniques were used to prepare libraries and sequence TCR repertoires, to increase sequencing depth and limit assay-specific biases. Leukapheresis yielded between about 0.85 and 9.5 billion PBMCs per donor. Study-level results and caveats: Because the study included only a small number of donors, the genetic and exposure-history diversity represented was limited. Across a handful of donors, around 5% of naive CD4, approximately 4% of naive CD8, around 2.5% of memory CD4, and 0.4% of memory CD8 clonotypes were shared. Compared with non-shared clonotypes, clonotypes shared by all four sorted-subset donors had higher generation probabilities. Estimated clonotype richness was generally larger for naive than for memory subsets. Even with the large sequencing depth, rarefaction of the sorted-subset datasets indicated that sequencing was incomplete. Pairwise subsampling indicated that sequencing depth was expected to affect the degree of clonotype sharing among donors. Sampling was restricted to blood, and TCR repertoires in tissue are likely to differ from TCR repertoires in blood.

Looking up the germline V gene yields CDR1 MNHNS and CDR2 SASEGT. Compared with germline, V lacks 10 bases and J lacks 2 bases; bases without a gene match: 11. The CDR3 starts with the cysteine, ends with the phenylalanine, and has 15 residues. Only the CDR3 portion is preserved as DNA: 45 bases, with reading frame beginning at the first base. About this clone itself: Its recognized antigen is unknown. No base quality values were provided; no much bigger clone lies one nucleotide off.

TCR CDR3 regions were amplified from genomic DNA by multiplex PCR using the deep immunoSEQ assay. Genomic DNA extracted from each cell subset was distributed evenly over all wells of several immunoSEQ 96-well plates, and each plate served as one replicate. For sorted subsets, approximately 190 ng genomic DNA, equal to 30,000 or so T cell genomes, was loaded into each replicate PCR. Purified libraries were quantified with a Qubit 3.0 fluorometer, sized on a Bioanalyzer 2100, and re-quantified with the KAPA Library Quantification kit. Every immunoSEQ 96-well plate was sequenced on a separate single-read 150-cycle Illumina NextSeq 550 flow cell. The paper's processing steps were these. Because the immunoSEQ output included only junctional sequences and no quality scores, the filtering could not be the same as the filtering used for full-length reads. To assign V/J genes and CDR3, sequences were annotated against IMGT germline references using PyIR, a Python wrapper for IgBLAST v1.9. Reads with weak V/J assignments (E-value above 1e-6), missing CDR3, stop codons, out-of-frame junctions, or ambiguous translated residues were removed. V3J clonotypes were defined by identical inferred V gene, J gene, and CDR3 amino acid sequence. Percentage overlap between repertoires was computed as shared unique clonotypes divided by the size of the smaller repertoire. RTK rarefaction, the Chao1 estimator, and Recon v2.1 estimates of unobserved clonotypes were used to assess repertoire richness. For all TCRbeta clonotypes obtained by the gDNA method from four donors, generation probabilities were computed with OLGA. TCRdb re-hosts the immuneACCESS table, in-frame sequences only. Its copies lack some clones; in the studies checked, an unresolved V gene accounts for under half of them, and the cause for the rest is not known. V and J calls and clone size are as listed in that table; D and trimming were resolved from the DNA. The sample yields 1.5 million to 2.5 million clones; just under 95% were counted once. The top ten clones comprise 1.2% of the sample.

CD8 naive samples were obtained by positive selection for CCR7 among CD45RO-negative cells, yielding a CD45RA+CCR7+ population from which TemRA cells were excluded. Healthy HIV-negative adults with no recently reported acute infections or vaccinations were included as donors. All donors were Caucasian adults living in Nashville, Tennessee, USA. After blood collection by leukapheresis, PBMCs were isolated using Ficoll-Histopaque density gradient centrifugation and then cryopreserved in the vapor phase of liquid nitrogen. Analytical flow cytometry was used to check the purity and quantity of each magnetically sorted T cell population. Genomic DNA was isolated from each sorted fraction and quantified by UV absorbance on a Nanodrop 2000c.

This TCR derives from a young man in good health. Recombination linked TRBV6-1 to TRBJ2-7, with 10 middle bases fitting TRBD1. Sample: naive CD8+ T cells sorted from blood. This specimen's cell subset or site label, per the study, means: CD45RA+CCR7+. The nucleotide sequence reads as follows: TGTGCCACTCTAACCCTCGGACAGGGGGCCTACGAGCAGTACTTC. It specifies CATLTLGQGAYEQYF.